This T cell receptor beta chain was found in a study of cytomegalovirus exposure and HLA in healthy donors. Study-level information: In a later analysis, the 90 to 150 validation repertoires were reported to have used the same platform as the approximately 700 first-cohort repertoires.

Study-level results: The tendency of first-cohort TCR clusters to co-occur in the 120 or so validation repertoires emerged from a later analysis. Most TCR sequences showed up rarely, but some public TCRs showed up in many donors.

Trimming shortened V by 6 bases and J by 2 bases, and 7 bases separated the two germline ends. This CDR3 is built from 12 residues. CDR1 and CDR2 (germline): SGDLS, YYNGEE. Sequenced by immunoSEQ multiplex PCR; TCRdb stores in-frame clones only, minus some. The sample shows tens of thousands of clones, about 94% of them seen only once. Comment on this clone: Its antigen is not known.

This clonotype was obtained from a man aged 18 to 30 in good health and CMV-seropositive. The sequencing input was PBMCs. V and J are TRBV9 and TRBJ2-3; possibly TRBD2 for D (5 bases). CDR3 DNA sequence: TGTGCCAGCACGAGGGACACAGATACGCAGTATTTT. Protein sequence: CASTRDTDTQYF. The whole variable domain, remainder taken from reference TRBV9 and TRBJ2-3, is DSGVTQTPKHLITATGQRVTLRCSPRSGDLSVYWYQQSLDQGLQFLIQYYNGEERAKGNILERFSAQQFPDLHSELNLSSLELGDSALYFCASTRDTDTQYFGPGTRLTVL.